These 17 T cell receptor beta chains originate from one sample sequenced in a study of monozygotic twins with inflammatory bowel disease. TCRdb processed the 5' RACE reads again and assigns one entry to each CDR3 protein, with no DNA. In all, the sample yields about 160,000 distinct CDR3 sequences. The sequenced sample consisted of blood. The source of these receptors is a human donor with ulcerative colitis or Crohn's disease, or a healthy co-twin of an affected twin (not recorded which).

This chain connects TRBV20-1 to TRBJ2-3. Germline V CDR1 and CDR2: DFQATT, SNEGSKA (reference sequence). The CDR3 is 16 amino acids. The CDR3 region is CSASGHGTPSTDTQYF.

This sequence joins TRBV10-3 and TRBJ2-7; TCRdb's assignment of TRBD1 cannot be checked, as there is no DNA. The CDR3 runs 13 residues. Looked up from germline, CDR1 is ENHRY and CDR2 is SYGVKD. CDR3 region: CAIIPGQGYEQYF.

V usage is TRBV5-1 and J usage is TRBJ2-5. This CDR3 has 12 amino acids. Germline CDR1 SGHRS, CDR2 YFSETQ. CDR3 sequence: CASSSQQETQYF.

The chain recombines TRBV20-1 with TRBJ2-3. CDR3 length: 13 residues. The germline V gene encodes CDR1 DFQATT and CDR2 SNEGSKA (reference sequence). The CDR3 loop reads CSALFQGTDTQYF.

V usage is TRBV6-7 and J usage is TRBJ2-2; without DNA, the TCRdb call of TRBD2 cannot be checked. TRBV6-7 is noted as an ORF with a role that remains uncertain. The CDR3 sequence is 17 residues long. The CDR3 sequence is CAYYNYGTSGNTGELFF.

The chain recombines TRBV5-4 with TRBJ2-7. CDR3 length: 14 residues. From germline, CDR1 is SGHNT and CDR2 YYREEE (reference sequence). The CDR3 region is CASSQSGNSYEQYF.

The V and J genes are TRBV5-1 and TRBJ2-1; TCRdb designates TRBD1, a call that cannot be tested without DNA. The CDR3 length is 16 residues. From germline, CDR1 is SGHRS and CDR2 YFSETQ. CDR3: CASSLDPGVHYNEQFF.

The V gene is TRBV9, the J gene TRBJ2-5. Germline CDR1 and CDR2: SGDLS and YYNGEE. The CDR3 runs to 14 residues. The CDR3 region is CASSVGVTLETQYF.

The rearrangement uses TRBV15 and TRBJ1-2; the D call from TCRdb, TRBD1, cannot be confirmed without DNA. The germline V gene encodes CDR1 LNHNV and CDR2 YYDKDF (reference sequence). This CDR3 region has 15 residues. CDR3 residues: CATSYDRGRNYGYTF.

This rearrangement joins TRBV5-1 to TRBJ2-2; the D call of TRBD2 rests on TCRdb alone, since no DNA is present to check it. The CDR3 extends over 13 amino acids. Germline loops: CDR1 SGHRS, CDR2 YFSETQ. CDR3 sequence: CASSLGTIGELFF.

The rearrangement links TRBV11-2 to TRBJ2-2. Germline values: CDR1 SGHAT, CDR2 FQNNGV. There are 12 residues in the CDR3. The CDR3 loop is CASSLITGELFF.

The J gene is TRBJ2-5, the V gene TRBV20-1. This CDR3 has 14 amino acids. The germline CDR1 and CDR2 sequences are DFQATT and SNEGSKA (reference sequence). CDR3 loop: CSARDPGIQETQYF.

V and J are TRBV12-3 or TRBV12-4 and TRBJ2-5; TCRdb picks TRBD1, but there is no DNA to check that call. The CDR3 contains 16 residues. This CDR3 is CASSPGGRRGRETQYF.

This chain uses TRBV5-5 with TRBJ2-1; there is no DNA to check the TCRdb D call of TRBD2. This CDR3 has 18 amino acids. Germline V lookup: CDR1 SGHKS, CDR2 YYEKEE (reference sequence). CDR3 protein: CASSPGLAGGSSYNEQFF. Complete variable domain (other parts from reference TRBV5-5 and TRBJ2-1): DAGVTQSPTHLIKTRGQQVTLRCSPISGHKSVSWYQQVLGQGPQFIFQYYEKEERGRGNFPDRFSARQFPNYSSELNVNALLLGDSALYLCASSPGLAGGSSYNEQFFGPGTRLTVL.

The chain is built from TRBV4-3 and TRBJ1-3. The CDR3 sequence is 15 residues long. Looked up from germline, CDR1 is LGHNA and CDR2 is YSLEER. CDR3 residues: CASSQDQSSGNTIYF.

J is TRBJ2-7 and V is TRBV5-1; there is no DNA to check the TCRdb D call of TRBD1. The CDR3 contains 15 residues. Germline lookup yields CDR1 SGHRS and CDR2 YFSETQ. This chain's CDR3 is CASSLEGTEIPEQYF.

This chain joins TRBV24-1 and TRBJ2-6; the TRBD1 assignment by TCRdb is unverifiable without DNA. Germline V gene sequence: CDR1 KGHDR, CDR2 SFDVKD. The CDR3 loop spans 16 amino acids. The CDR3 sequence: CATSDRDRVGANVLTF.